This TCR beta chain was observed in a study of T cell changes during pregnancy in multiple sclerosis. Germline CDR1 and CDR2: LGHNT and FRNRAP. The CDR3 totals 13 residues. V lost 4 bases, J lost 7 bases, and 11 bases lay in between. The data were produced by immunoSEQ multiplex PCR, yet TCRdb's version contains in-frame clones alone and is incomplete. The table records about 120,000 clones, approximately 95% of them present only once. This sequence joins TRBV12-5 and TRBJ2-1, with a tentative D call TRBD2 (5 bases). The receptor's source is a female donor with multiple sclerosis, enrolled in a pregnancy study. Sequenced material: peripheral blood, taken before pregnancy. The CDR3 loop is CASGSTEGNEQFF. The CDR3, as DNA: TGTGCTAGTGGTTCTACCGAGGGAAATGAGCAGTTCTTC.